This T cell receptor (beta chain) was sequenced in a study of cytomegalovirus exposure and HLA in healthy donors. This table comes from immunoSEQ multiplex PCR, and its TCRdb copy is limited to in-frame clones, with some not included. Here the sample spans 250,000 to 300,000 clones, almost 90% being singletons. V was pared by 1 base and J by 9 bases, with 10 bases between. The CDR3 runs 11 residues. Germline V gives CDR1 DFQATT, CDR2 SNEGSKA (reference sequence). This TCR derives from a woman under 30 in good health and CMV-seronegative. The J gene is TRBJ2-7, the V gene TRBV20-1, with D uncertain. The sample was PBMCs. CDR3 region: CSARAELRQYV. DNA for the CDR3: TGCAGTGCTAGAGCCGAGTTGCGGCAGTACGTC.